This T cell receptor (beta chain) stems from a study of OX40 agonist ivuxolimab in advanced cancers. Overall study: The patients' treatment was ivuxolimab, an agonistic anti-OX40 (CD134) antibody.

This clone appeared a few times. Its specificity is not known. Other DNA sequences in the same sample also yield this CDR3. General study points: Determination of antigen specificity was not performed for the expanded peripheral T cells.

Sequenced by immunoSEQ multiplex PCR; TCRdb stores in-frame clones only, minus some. Of about 40,000 clones listed, 70% to 90% are singletons. No patient had autoimmune disease or received systemic immunosuppression. Germline CDR1 SGHRS, CDR2 YFSETQ. V was shortened by 1 base and J by 0 bases, with 14 bases between the two germline ends. The CDR3 sequence is 16 residues long. This TCR came from an adult with an advanced solid tumor such as melanoma, head and neck, liver or kidney cancer. This chain joins TRBV5-1 and TRBJ2-7, with TRBD2 as a possible D gene (7 bases). Sequenced here: CD4+ or CD8+ T cells sorted from blood, sampled in a trial of the OX40 agonist ivuxolimab. CDR3 nucleotide sequence: TGCGCCAGCAGCTTGAGGGGGGGCGGACTCTCCTACGAGCAGTACTTC. Residues: CASSLRGGGLSYEQYF.